This T cell receptor (beta chain) emerged from a study of T cells in women clearing cervical HPV infection. Study as a whole: Blood came at first lesion visit for cases, post-clearance for controls.

The CDR3 runs 17 residues. Germline CDR1 reads LNHDA; CDR2 reads SQIVND (reference sequence). J lost 3 bases, V lost 5 bases, and 13 bases had no gene match. As for this clone: The read ends 3 residues before the CDR3 terminus; that terminus is restored from the germline J gene.

All participants had a single incident cervical HPV16 infection, and prevalent HPV16 infections were excluded. Data came from immunoSEQ multiplex PCR; TCRdb stores just in-frame clones and leaves some out. The sample totals 15,000 to 20,000 clones; its top ten clones hold around 7.2%. This receptor was taken from a woman aged 18-69 years with a cervical HPV16 infection that either progressed to CIN3+ or cleared (not recorded which). Specimen: blood buffy coat. The chain has TRBV19 and TRBJ1-1; 9 nucleotides agree with TRBD1. Partial CDR3 DNA: TGTGCCAGTAGTGGAGGGACAGGGTCCGTTCAGGACACTGAA. It codes for CASSGGTGSVQDTE. The whole CDR3 sequence is CASSGGTGSVQDTEAFF.